The 16 T cell receptor beta chains listed next were all sequenced from one sample in a study of blood T cell repertoires in COVID-19. Clones were read by immunoSEQ multiplex PCR, and TCRdb kept only the in-frame ones, dropping some. The sample lists 100,000 to 110,000 clones; approximately 89% were seen once. The sequencing input was peripheral blood. These receptors all stem from a man aged 45-65 years with active COVID-19.

The rearrangement joins TRBV30 to TRBJ2-2, with 9 positions matching TRBD1. Looked up from germline, CDR1 is GTSNPN and CDR2 is SVGIG (reference sequence). V shed 2 bases and J 2 bases; nucleotides not matched to a gene: 9. This CDR3 contains 17 residues. Here the CDR3 reads CAWSRKGQGGNTGELFF. In DNA form, the CDR3 reads TGTGCCTGGAGTCGTAAGGGACAGGGAGGTAACACCGGGGAGCTGTTTTTT.

The rearrangement joins TRBV10-3 to TRBJ2-7; D is perhaps TRBD1 (6 bases). There are 13 residues in the CDR3. V was shortened by 3 bases and J by 5 bases, with 11 bases between the two germline ends. Germline V gene data show CDR1 as ENHRY and CDR2 as SYGVKD. In DNA form, the CDR3 reads TGTGCCATCAGTGATGTGCAGGGGAACGAGCAGTACGTC. Translated: CAISDVQGNEQYV.

The V and J genes are TRBV25-1 and TRBJ1-1; D is ambiguous. The V and J ends lost 10 bases and 5 bases respectively, with 20 bases between them. In germline, CDR1 is MGHDK, CDR2 SYGVNS. The CDR3 covers 14 residues. The CDR3 nucleotides are TGTGCCATCAACCGGACCGATGGAGGGACTGAAGCTTTCTTT. The encoded protein is CAINRTDGGTEAFF.

The V and J genes are TRBV18 and TRBJ2-3; D unclear. This CDR3 contains 14 residues. Germline V gene lookup returns CDR1 KGHSH and CDR2 LQKENI. V was cut by 5 bases and J by 0 bases, with 9 bases left in between. CDR3: CASSSPGSTDTQYF. The CDR3 nucleotides are TGTGCCAGCTCATCTCCGGGTAGCACAGATACGCAGTATTTT. The full variable domain, completed using reference TRBV18 and TRBJ2-3, is NAGVMQNPRHLVRRRGQEARLRCSPMKGHSHVYWYRQLPEEGLKFMVYLQKENIIDESGMPKERFSAEFPKEGPSILRIQQVVRGDSAAYFCASSSPGSTDTQYFGPGTRLTVL.

This chain uses TRBV27 with TRBJ2-7; D remains unclear. The V end was cut by 3 bases, the J end by 1 base, with 10 bases between. CDR1 is MNHEY, CDR2 SMNVEV, per germline (reference sequence). The CDR3 spans 14 residues. The CDR3 spells CASSLGHLSYEQYF. The CDR3 DNA reads as TGTGCCAGCAGTTTGGGCCATTTGTCCTACGAGCAGTACTTC.

Here the CDR3 DNA reads TGTGCCAGCAGCTCCACCTGGACAGGGGGTTCCACCGGGGAGCTGTTTTTT. Translating gives CASSSTWTGGSTGELFF. The chain is built from TRBV7-2 and TRBJ2-2; 10 bases map to TRBD1. The CDR3 runs 17 residues. Germline CDR1 and CDR2: SGHTA and FQGNSA. Trimming removed 4 bases from V and 4 bases from J; junction bases left unmatched: 9.

The gene calls are TRBV18 and TRBJ2-3; D gene uncertain. CDR1 and CDR2 from the germline V gene are KGHSH and LQKENI. Trimming left V 2 bases short and J 2 bases short, with 8 bases between. The length of the CDR3 is 14 residues. CDR3: CASSPNSPTDTQYF. The CDR3 coding sequence is TGTGCCAGCTCACCAAATAGCCCCACAGATACGCAGTATTTT.

The table lists this clone with a count of one. This chain's CDR3 is CASSVRQGGVNTEAFF. The CDR3 DNA sequence: TGTGCCAGCAGTGTTCGGCAGGGCGGGGTGAACACTGAAGCTTTCTTT. The chain combines TRBV6-1 with TRBJ1-1; the D gene is possibly TRBD1 (5 bases). CDR1 is MNHNS, CDR2 SASEGT, per germline. V was trimmed by 4 bases and J by 0 bases, leaving 15 bases between them. The CDR3 is 16 residues long.

V is TRBV6-1 and J is TRBJ1-2; TRBD1 might be the D (5 bases). This CDR3 has 19 residues. Germline CDR1 is MNHNS and CDR2 is SASEGT. V lost 2 bases, J lost 0 bases, and 22 bases lay in between. This chain's CDR3 is CASSEKGVGRALTNYGYTF. CDR3 DNA sequence: TGTGCCAGCAGTGAAAAAGGGGTTGGGAGGGCATTAACTAACTATGGCTACACCTTC.

This chain joins TRBV2 and TRBJ1-6, with D unresolved. V was trimmed by 0 bases and J by 8 bases, leaving 14 bases between them. The CDR3 spans 16 residues. Germline values: CDR1 SNHLY, CDR2 FYNNEI. In DNA form, the CDR3 reads TGTGCCAGCAGTGAAGCGGGAGGGCAGGCCCATTCACCCCTCCACTTT. This encodes CASSEAGGQAHSPLHF.

The chain couples TRBV6-1 to TRBJ2-3; TRBD2 matches at 13 bases. Germline V gene data show CDR1 as MNHNS and CDR2 as SASEGT. The CDR3 covers 17 residues. J was trimmed by 5 bases and V by 1 base; bases with no gene match: 6. The CDR3 here is CASSEVGLAGVVDTQYF. The DNA for the CDR3 is TGTGCCAGCAGTGAAGTTGGACTAGCGGGAGTAGTAGATACGCAGTATTTT.

V usage is TRBV5-4 and J usage is TRBJ2-7; 12 nucleotides line up with TRBD1. CDR1 SGHNT and CDR2 YYREEE come from the germline V gene (reference sequence). This CDR3 has 16 residues. The trim removed 4 bases at V and 4 bases at J, leaving 9 bases unmatched. The DNA for the CDR3 is TGTGCCAGCAGCCCGGGGGGGACAGGGGGCCGGTACGAGCAGTACTTC. Its translation is CASSPGGTGGRYEQYF. Full variable domain (outside the CDR3, taken from reference TRBV5-4 and TRBJ2-7): ETGVTQSPTHLIKTRGQQVTLRCSSQSGHNTVSWYQQALGQGPQFIFQYYREEENGRGNFPPRFSGLQFPNYSSELNVNALELDDSALYLCASSPGGTGGRYEQYFGPGTRLTVT.

The V gene is TRBV24-1, the J gene TRBJ2-3; 9 positions agree with TRBD2. The CDR3 consists of 14 residues. Looked up from germline, CDR1 is KGHDR and CDR2 is SFDVKD. V trimming: 5 bases; J trimming: 2 bases; junction bases outside the gene matches: 1. The CDR3 DNA is TGTGCCACCAGTGGGACTAGCGACACAGATACGCAGTATTTT. This gives the protein CATSGTSDTDTQYF.

V is TRBV7-9 and J is TRBJ2-5; D gene uncertain. Trimming stripped 1 base from V and 5 bases from J, with 8 bases between. CDR3 length: 13 residues. In germline, CDR1 is SEHNR, CDR2 FQNEAQ (reference sequence). The CDR3 DNA reads TGTGCCAGCAGCTTAGACGACTTCGAGACCCAGTACTTC. This encodes CASSLDDFETQYF. The full variable domain, completed using reference TRBV7-9 and TRBJ2-5, is DTGVSQNPRHKITKRGQNVTFRCDPISEHNRLYWYRQTLGQGPEFLTYFQNEAQLEKSRLLSDRFSAERPKGSFSTLEIQRTEQGDSAMYLCASSLDDFETQYFGPGTRLLVL.

The chain is built from TRBV9 and TRBJ1-5; unclear D gene. The CDR3 is 13 amino acids. The V gene's germline CDR1 is SGDLS and CDR2 YYNGEE. Trimming took 0 bases from V and 4 from J, leaving 5 bases between them. CDR3 DNA: TGTGCCAGCAGCGTAGGCGTGAATCAGCCCCAGCATTTT. As protein: CASSVGVNQPQHF.

The chain joins TRBV7-2 to TRBJ2-3; D is unresolved. Trimming left V 2 bases short and J 1 base short, with 10 bases between. This CDR3 has 15 amino acids. CDR1 is SGHTA and CDR2 is FQGNSA in the germline V gene. In DNA, the CDR3 is TGTGCCAGCAGCTTACATGGGCGCCGCACAGATACGCAGTATTTT. Its protein is CASSLHGRRTDTQYF.